The clone carrying this T cell receptor beta chain was found once. This entry belongs to a study of T cell changes during pregnancy in multiple sclerosis. CDR1 and CDR2 (germline): GTSNPN, SVGIG (reference sequence). The J segment lost 6 bases and the V segment lost 5 bases, leaving 13 bases of the junction unmatched. The CDR3 length is 14 residues. Libraries were prepared by immunoSEQ multiplex PCR; TCRdb keeps only in-frame clonotypes and omits some of them. The table includes about 110,000 clones, about 90% detected once. This TCR was sampled from a female donor with multiple sclerosis, enrolled in a pregnancy study. This chain joins TRBV30 and TRBJ2-7, with 7 bases aligning to TRBD1. The material was peripheral blood, obtained in the third trimester of pregnancy. The CDR3 DNA reads TGTGCCTGGGCGAGAGGGGGCGAGGTCTCCGAGCAGTACTTC. It encodes CAWARGGEVSEQYF.